A single sample gave rise to the 10 T cell receptor beta chains below, sequenced in a study of control samples from healthy donors and cancer patients. The method was immunoSEQ multiplex PCR; TCRdb's version includes in-frame clones alone and lacks a portion of them. The data hold about 75,000 clones, with around 94% observed a single time. The specimen was blood. These receptors were taken from a woman aged 40-49 years in good health.

The V call is TRBV4-1, the J call TRBJ2-2, with D perhaps matching TRBD2 (5 bases). Germline CDR1 is MGHRA and CDR2 is YSYEKL. Trimming shortened V by 4 bases and J by 4 bases, and 16 bases separated the two germline ends. The CDR3 is 16 residues long. CDR3 protein: CASSPVRDDITGELFF. The CDR3 nucleotides read TGCGCCAGCAGCCCCGTCCGGGATGATATCACCGGGGAGCTGTTTTTT.

The chain links TRBV5-1 to TRBJ2-7, with TRBD2 as a possible D gene (6 bases). Germline loops: CDR1 SGHRS, CDR2 YFSETQ. Trimming removed 0 bases at V and 6 bases at J, with 16 bases between. This CDR3 is 15 amino acids long. DNA for the CDR3: TGCGCCAGCAGCTTGGTTCTGGGCCCCGGGGGCGAGCAGTACTTC. This encodes CASSLVLGPGGEQYF.

The V and J genes are TRBV19 and TRBJ2-3; possibly TRBD2 for D (6 bases). The length of the CDR3 is 13 residues. Germline V gene sequence: CDR1 LNHDA, CDR2 SQIVND (reference sequence). The V end lost 5 bases, the J end lost 5 bases, and 11 bases lay between the germline ends. Here the CDR3 reads CASSRRAVDTQYF. CDR3 coding DNA: TGTGCCAGTAGTCGGAGGGCTGTAGATACGCAGTATTTT.

The chain joins TRBV6-5 to TRBJ1-1, with a tentative D call TRBD1 (6 bases). There are 15 residues in the CDR3. Trimming pared 1 base from V and 5 bases from J, leaving 14 bases between. CDR1 is MNHEY, CDR2 SVGAGI, per germline. CDR3 sequence reads: CASSYWTDEGTEAFF. As DNA, the CDR3 is TGTGCCAGCAGTTACTGGACAGACGAGGGGACTGAAGCTTTCTTT.

The chain employs TRBV19 and TRBJ1-5; tentative D call: TRBD1 (6 bases). The V gene's germline CDR1 is LNHDA and CDR2 SQIVND (reference sequence). Trimming stripped 7 bases from V and 5 bases from J, with 18 bases between. The CDR3 has 15 residues. CDR3 amino acids: CASNLAGDLDQPQHF. The CDR3 DNA reads as TGTGCCAGTAACTTGGCAGGGGATTTGGATCAGCCCCAGCATTTT.

V is TRBV5-4 and J is TRBJ2-1; 7 bases fit TRBD1. Germline values: CDR1 SGHNT, CDR2 YYREEE (reference sequence). The ends lost 3 bases at V and 5 bases at J; junction bases unmatched: 8. CDR3 length equals 15 residues. CDR3 DNA sequence: TGTGCCAGCAGCTCCGGGACAGTGTGGAACAATGAGCAGTTCTTC. Protein sequence: CASSSGTVWNNEQFF.

The V and J genes are TRBV27 and TRBJ2-3; D is unresolved. Per the germline V gene, CDR1 is MNHEY and CDR2 is SMNVEV (reference sequence). Trimming took off 5 bases at V and 4 bases at J, with 7 bases between the two ends. The CDR3 is 12 residues long. The CDR3 reads CASSPRADTQYF. For the CDR3, the DNA is TGTGCCAGCAGTCCCCGCGCAGATACGCAGTATTTT.

The J gene is TRBJ2-1, the V gene TRBV27; 9 nucleotides line up with TRBD2. The CDR3 has 21 residues. From germline, CDR1 is MNHEY and CDR2 SMNVEV (reference sequence). The trim removed 4 bases at V and 6 bases at J, leaving 25 bases unmatched. CDR3 loop: CASSSPQWPAGGSIMGNEQFF. CDR3 in DNA: TGTGCCAGCAGTTCCCCCCAATGGCCAGCGGGAGGATCTATTATGGGCAATGAGCAGTTCTTC.

V is TRBV30 and J is TRBJ1-3; D is unclear. There are 15 residues in the CDR3. Looked up from germline, CDR1 is GTSNPN and CDR2 is SVGIG (reference sequence). Trimming took off 2 bases at V and 3 bases at J, with 14 bases between the two ends. The CDR3 loop is CAWSNGATIGNTIYF. The CDR3 nucleotides are TGTGCCTGGAGTAACGGCGCTACCATTGGAAACACCATATATTTT. Looking up the rest from reference TRBV30 and TRBJ1-3 gives the full variable domain: SQTIHQWPATLVQPVGSPLSLECTVEGTSNPNLYWYRQAAGRGLQLLFYSVGIGQISSEVPQNLSASRPQDRQFILSSKKLLLSDSGFYLCAWSNGATIGNTIYFGEGSWLTVV.

The J gene is TRBJ2-1, the V gene TRBV2; 7 bases match TRBD2. The CDR3 is made up of 16 amino acids. After removal of 5 bases from V and 2 bases from J, the junction contained 9 bases not matched to a gene. Germline V lookup: CDR1 SNHLY, CDR2 FYNNEI. DNA for the CDR3: TGTGCCAGCAGTCATACGGGACTACGGACCTACAATGAGCAGTTCTTC. Protein sequence: CASSHTGLRTYNEQFF.